This is a list of T cell receptor beta chains from one sample in a study of cytomegalovirus exposure and HLA in healthy donors. Assay used: immunoSEQ multiplex PCR; TCRdb lists only in-frame clones, some missing. The data hold 150,000 to 200,000 clones, with around 81% observed a single time. The sample comprised PBMCs. The receptors were sampled from a man aged 25-45 years in good health and CMV-seropositive. The CDR3 runs from the conserved cysteine through the conserved F or W. D genes are given only for firm matches. Clone sizes are given selectively: once, few, many, or a class where the clone is expanded.

V: TRBV4-3
size: -
J: TRBJ1-2
D: TRBD1
CDR3: CASSQEQGTGGYTF
DNA: TGCGCCAGCAGCCAAGAACAGGGGACGGGGGGCTACACCTTC

V: TRBV11-2
size: few
J: TRBJ1-5
D: -
CDR3: CASSLDLRTAIAPQHF
DNA: TGTGCCAGCAGCTTAGATCTTAGGACAGCCATCGCTCCCCAGCATTTT

V: TRBV27
size: -
J: TRBJ2-7
D: -
CDR3: CASSDDTTIYEQYF
DNA: TGTGCCAGCAGCGACGACACAACAATTTACGAGCAGTACTTC

V: TRBV18
size: -
J: TRBJ1-1
D: -
CDR3: CASSLQANTEAFF
DNA: TGTGCCAGCTCACTCCAGGCCAACACTGAAGCTTTCTTT

V: TRBV18
size: -
J: TRBJ1-4
D: -
CDR3: CASSPQETTNEKLFF
DNA: TGTGCCAGCTCACCACAGGAGACAACTAATGAAAAACTGTTTTTT

V: TRBV11-3
size: once
J: TRBJ1-1
D: TRBD1
CDR3: CASSLGTGATEAFF
DNA: TGTGCCAGCAGCTTAGGGACAGGGGCCACTGAAGCTTTCTTT

V: TRBV7-2
size: -
J: TRBJ1-1
D: TRBD1
CDR3: CASRDSPGDTEAFF
DNA: TGTGCCAGCCGGGACAGCCCTGGGGACACTGAAGCTTTCTTT

V: TRBV6-5
size: -
J: TRBJ2-7
D: TRBD2
CDR3: CASSYSGGESYEQYF
DNA: TGTGCCAGCAGTTACTCTGGGGGGGAGTCCTACGAGCAGTACTTC

V: TRBV6-6
size: -
J: TRBJ1-5
D: -
CDR3: CASSYSRGSNQPQHF
DNA: TGTGCCAGCAGTTACTCGCGGGGAAGCAATCAGCCCCAGCATTTT

V: TRBV7-9
size: -
J: TRBJ2-7
D: -
CDR3: CASSPPGYEQYF
DNA: TGTGCCAGCAGCCCGCCGGGTTACGAGCAGTACTTC

V: TRBV6-4
size: -
J: TRBJ2-3
D: -
CDR3: CASSVTSTDTQYF
DNA: TGTGCCAGCAGTGTAACTAGCACAGATACGCAGTATTTT

V: TRBV6-5
size: -
J: TRBJ1-2
D: -
CDR3: CASRTGYGYTF
DNA: TGTGCCAGCAGGACGGGCTATGGCTACACCTTC

V: TRBV30
size: -
J: TRBJ1-1
D: TRBD1
CDR3: CAWNDRGFTEAFF
DNA: TGTGCCTGGAATGACAGGGGGTTCACTGAAGCTTTCTTT

V: TRBV27
size: -
J: TRBJ1-5
D: -
CDR3: CASSPGRSNQPQHF
DNA: TGTGCCAGCAGCCCAGGCAGGTCCAATCAGCCCCAGCATTTT

V: TRBV4-1
size: -
J: TRBJ1-1
D: TRBD1
CDR3: CASSPGDRENTEAFF
DNA: TGCGCCAGCAGCCCGGGGGACAGGGAGAACACTGAAGCTTTCTTT

V: TRBV6-1
size: -
J: TRBJ1-2
D: TRBD1
CDR3: CASSEVPDRGDGYTF
DNA: TGTGCCAGCAGTGAAGTCCCGGACAGGGGAGATGGCTACACCTTC

V: TRBV6-6
size: few
J: TRBJ2-3
D: -
CDR3: CASSSSPGADTQYF
DNA: TGTGCCAGCAGTAGCAGCCCAGGGGCAGATACGCAGTATTTT

V: TRBV18
size: -
J: TRBJ1-5
D: TRBD1
CDR3: CASSPPTGGYSNQPQHF
DNA: TGTGCCAGCTCACCACCCACAGGGGGATATAGCAATCAGCCCCAGCATTTT

V: TRBV4-2
size: -
J: TRBJ2-1
D: TRBD2
CDR3: CASSRILGGEGYNEQFF
DNA: TGTGCCAGCAGTCGTATCCTCGGGGGGGAAGGTTACAATGAGCAGTTCTTC

V: TRBV9
size: -
J: TRBJ2-7
D: -
CDR3: CATGRDAYEQYF
DNA: TGTGCCACCGGGCGGGACGCCTACGAGCAGTACTTC

V: TRBV11-2
size: -
J: TRBJ2-3
D: TRBD2
CDR3: CASSPRTSGGVDTQYF
DNA: TGTGCCAGCAGCCCCCGGACTAGCGGGGGAGTAGATACGCAGTATTTT

V: TRBV15
size: -
J: TRBJ2-3
D: TRBD1
CDR3: CATSSDRGDTDTQYF
DNA: TGTGCCACCAGCAGTGACAGGGGTGACACAGATACGCAGTATTTT

V: TRBV4-1
size: -
J: TRBJ2-3
D: -
CDR3: CASSQDLRQRASTDTQYF
DNA: TGCGCCAGCAGCCAAGATCTGAGGCAGCGGGCCAGCACAGATACGCAGTATTTT

V: TRBV6-9
size: -
J: TRBJ2-7
D: -
CDR3: CPSAVEQGGEQYF
DNA: TGTCCCTCCGCGGTAGAGCAGGGGGGCGAGCAGTACTTC

V: TRBV29-1
size: -
J: TRBJ2-3
D: -
CDR3: CSVGDNRADTQYF
DNA: TGCAGCGTTGGGGACAATCGCGCAGATACGCAGTATTTT

V: TRBV11-2
size: -
J: TRBJ2-1
D: TRBD2
CDR3: CASSLRGGTSFNEQFF
DNA: TGTGCCAGCAGCTTGCGGGGAGGGACTAGTTTTAATGAGCAGTTCTTC

V: TRBV21-1
size: -
J: TRBJ2-7
D: -
CDR3: CASSSGGRGDPYEQYF
DNA: TGTGCCAGCAGCTCGGGAGGCAGGGGCGATCCCTACGAGCAGTACTTC

V: TRBV6-5
size: -
J: TRBJ2-1
D: TRBD2
CDR3: CASSYSTRGGGNEQFF
DNA: TGTGCCAGCAGTTACTCGACTCGGGGGGGCGGGAATGAGCAGTTCTTC

V: TRBV7-9
size: -
J: TRBJ1-1
D: -
CDR3: CASSTQGNTEAFF
DNA: TGTGCCAGCAGCACACAGGGAAACACTGAAGCTTTCTTT

V: TRBV10-2
size: -
J: TRBJ2-5
D: TRBD1
CDR3: CASRVTGGSRETQYF
DNA: TGCGCCAGCAGGGTGACAGGGGGATCTCGAGAGACCCAGTACTTC

V: TRBV5-4
size: -
J: TRBJ1-2
D: TRBD1
CDR3: CASSLGQGPGYTF
DNA: TGTGCCAGCAGCTTGGGACAGGGTCCTGGCTACACCTTC

V: TRBV7-6
size: once
J: TRBJ2-2
D: TRBD1
CDR3: CASSLDRAGTGELFF
DNA: TGTGCCAGCAGCCTTGACAGGGCGGGCACCGGGGAGCTGTTTTTT

V: TRBV29-1
size: -
J: TRBJ2-7
D: -
CDR3: CSVDGPPGEQYF
DNA: TGCAGCGTTGACGGTCCTCCGGGAGAGCAGTACTTC

V: TRBV9
size: -
J: TRBJ2-7
D: -
CDR3: CASSVDGTTSYEQYF
DNA: TGTGCCAGCAGCGTAGATGGCACCACCTCCTACGAGCAGTACTTC

V: TRBV9
size: -
J: TRBJ1-2
D: -
CDR3: CASSSSLGGYTF
DNA: TGTGCCAGCAGCTCTAGCCTGGGTGGCTACACCTTC

V: TRBV4-1
size: -
J: TRBJ2-5
D: TRBD2
CDR3: CASSQGVAGGGETQYF
DNA: TGCGCCAGCAGCCAAGGGGTAGCGGGGGGGGGAGAGACCCAGTACTTC

V: TRBV7-2
size: -
J: TRBJ2-7
D: TRBD2
CDR3: CASSLIPQRSSGSYEQYF
DNA: TGTGCCAGCAGCTTAATCCCCCAAAGGTCTAGCGGGTCCTACGAGCAGTACTTC

V: TRBV9
size: -
J: TRBJ1-3
D: TRBD1
CDR3: CASSLLSQGAPGNTIYF
DNA: TGTGCCAGCAGCTTGCTTTCCCAGGGGGCGCCTGGAAACACCATATATTTT

V: TRBV5-6
size: -
J: TRBJ1-2
D: -
CDR3: CASSLVAPRGNRYGYTF
DNA: TGTGCCAGCAGCTTGGTAGCCCCCAGAGGGAACCGCTATGGCTACACCTTC

V: TRBV7-3
size: -
J: TRBJ1-5
D: -
CDR3: CASTKSGGADQPQHF
DNA: TGTGCCAGCACCAAAAGTGGGGGCGCAGACCAGCCCCAGCATTTT